This T cell receptor beta chain was recorded in a study of blood T cell repertoires in COVID-19. Study as a whole: The samples span acute and convalescent COVID-19 from the United States, Italy and Spain. T cells, B-cell-depleted T cells, or PBMCs provided the cDNA or gDNA that served as material.

Original processing methods: Estimated nucleated cell counts came from reference gene primer amplification. Repertoires were generated with immunoSEQ multiplex PCR, while TCRdb's copy carries only in-frame clones and drops some. Clone size and V and J calls were adopted from that table, with D and trimming inferred from the DNA. The table lists about 130,000 clones, approximately 80% of them singletons, with around 37% in the top ten. CDR3 length: 17 residues. Sequencing used peripheral blood. The source is a middle-aged man with active or convalescent COVID-19. The chain carries TRBV21-1 and TRBJ2-7; the table assigns TRBD1, which was not confirmed against the DNA. TRBV21-1 is a documented pseudogene. As DNA, the CDR3 is TGTGCCAGCAGCAAGTCAGTAGATAAGGACAGGCTATACGAGCAGTACTTC. This sequence encodes CASSKSVDKDRLYEQYF.